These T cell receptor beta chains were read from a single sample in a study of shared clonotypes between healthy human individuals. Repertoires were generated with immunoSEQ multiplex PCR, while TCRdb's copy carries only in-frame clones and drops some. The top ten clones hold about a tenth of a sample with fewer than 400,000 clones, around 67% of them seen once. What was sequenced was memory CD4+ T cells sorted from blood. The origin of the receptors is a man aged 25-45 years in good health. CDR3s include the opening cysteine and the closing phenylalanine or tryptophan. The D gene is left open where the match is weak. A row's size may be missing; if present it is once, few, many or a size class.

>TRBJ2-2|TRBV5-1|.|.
TGCGCCAGCAGCTTGGGGGGGGGCTACACCGGGGAGCTGTTTTTT
CASSLGGGYTGELFF
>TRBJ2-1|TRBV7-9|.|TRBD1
TGTGCCAGCAGCTTAGCGCTGGGACAGGGAGAGAATGAGCAGTTCTTC
CASSLALGQGENEQFF
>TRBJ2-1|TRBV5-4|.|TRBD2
TGTGCCAGCAGCGAAGGGACTAGCGGGAGAGGGGATGAGCAGTTCTTC
CASSEGTSGRGDEQFF
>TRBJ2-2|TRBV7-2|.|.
TGTGCCAGCAGCTTATCCGGAACCTCCGACACCGGGGAGCTGTTTTTT
CASSLSGTSDTGELFF
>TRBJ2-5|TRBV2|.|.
TGTGCCAGCATGCAAGGAGAGACCCAGTACTTC
CASMQGETQYF
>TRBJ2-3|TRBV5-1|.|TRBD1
TGCGCCAGCAGCAAAACAGGGGTAGGGGCCGCGGATACGCAGTATTTT
CASSKTGVGAADTQYF
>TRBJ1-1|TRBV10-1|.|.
TGCGCCAGCAGTAGAGGTTACATGGGCACTGAAGCTTTCTTT
CASSRGYMGTEAFF
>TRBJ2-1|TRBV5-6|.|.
TGTGCCAGCAGCTCCTGGGGTTCTCTCGGCAATGAGCAGTTCTTC
CASSSWGSLGNEQFF
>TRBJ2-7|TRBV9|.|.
TGTGCCAGCAGCGTAGGCCCCGGGTCCCAAAACTACGAGCAGTACTTC
CASSVGPGSQNYEQYF
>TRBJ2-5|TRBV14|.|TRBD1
TGTGCCAGCAGCCTTCAGGGGGCGCGGGGAGAGACCCAGTACTTC
CASSLQGARGETQYF
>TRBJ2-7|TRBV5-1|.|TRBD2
TGCGCCAGCGGGAGGAGCGGGACTTCCTACGAGCAGTACTTC
CASGRSGTSYEQYF
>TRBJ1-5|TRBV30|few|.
TGTGCCTGGAGCCACCCAGGACAGCCCCAGCATTTT
CAWSHPGQPQHF
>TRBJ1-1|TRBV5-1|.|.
TGCGCCAGCAGCTTGGTGCAGGGACTGAACACTGAAGCTTTCTTT
CASSLVQGLNTEAFF
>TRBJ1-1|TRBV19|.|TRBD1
TGTGCCAGTAGTATTCTCGGACAGGATGAAGCTTTCTTT
CASSILGQDEAFF
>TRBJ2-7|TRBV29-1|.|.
TGCAGCGTTGGTGGCGGCATAGGGTCGGCGCAGTACTTC
CSVGGGIGSAQYF
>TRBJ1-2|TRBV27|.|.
TGTGCCAGCAGTTACAGGATAGATAACTATGGCTACACCTTC
CASSYRIDNYGYTF
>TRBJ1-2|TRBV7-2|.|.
TGTGCCAGCAGCTCGAGGGTCTATGGCTACACCTTC
CASSSRVYGYTF
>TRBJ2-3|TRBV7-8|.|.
TGTGCCAGCAGCTTATTCGGAGATACGCAGTATTTT
CASSLFGDTQYF
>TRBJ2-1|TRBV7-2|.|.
TGTGCCAGCAGCCTCGCCACCTCTGAGTCGAATGAGCAGTTCTTC
CASSLATSESNEQFF
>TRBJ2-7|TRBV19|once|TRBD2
TGTGCCAGTAGCCATAGCGGGAGCTCCTACGAGCAGTACTTC
CASSHSGSSYEQYF
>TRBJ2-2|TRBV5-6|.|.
TGTGCCAGCAGCTTGGTGACATTGAACACCGGGGAGCTGTTTTTT
CASSLVTLNTGELFF
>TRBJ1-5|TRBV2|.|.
TGTGCCAGCAGTGAAGCTCGTCGGGACCAGCCCCAGCATTTT
CASSEARRDQPQHF
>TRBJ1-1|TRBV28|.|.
TGTGCCAGCAGGTTTCAGGGGAACACTGAAGCTTTCTTT
CASRFQGNTEAFF
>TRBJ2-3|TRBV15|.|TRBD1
TGTGCCACCAGCTGGACAGGGGCGAGCACAGATACGCAGTATTTT
CATSWTGASTDTQYF
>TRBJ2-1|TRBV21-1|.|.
TGTGCCAGCAGCACCGTCCCGCCAGGGTTTGCTCTCTACAATGAGCAGTTCTTC
CASSTVPPGFALYNEQFF
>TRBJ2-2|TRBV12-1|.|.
TGTGCCAGCAGCTTTGGAAGGGCCTGGGGAGGACTAGCGGGAGTTTCAACGGGGGAGCTGTTTTTT
CASSFGRAWGGLAGVSTGELFF
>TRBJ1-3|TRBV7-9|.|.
TGTGCCAGCAGCCGCGCCGGGTCTCCTGGAAACACCATATATTTT
CASSRAGSPGNTIYF
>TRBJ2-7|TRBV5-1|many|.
TGCGCCAGCAGCCAAACAGTTACGGCCTACGAGCAGTACTTC
CASSQTVTAYEQYF
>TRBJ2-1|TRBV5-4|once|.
TGTGCCAGCAGTTCTGCCCGTAGGAATGAGCAGTTCTTC
CASSSARRNEQFF
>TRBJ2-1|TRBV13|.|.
TGTGCCAGCAGCTTCCGTCTTGCGGGGTCTTCCTACAATGAGCAGTTCTTC
CASSFRLAGSSYNEQFF
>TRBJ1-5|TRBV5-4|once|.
TGTGCCAGCAGCTTGGAGTCGACAATCGAGAGCAATCAGCCCCAGCATTTT
CASSLESTIESNQPQHF
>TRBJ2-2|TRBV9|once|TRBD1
TGTGCCAGCAGCGTTGGGGACAGGGGCGCCGGGGAGCTGTTTTTT
CASSVGDRGAGELFF
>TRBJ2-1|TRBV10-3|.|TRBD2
TGTGCCATCAGTGATTCGGGGGCGGGAGGGACCTACAATGAGCAGTTCTTC
CAISDSGAGGTYNEQFF
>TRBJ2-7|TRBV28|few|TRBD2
TGTGCCAGCAGTTTAGGACTAGCGGGAGAGGCTTTCTCCTACGAGCAGTACTTC
CASSLGLAGEAFSYEQYF
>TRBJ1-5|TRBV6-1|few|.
TGTGCCAGCAGTGAAGGGGGTGGCGGTCAGCCCCAGCATTTT
CASSEGGGGQPQHF
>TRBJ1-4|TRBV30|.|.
TGTGCCTGGAGTGGGGCGGCGATGGGGAAACTGTTTTTT
CAWSGAAMGKLFF
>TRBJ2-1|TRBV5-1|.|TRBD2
TGCGCCAGCAGCTTGGTCGGTAGCGGGTCCTACAATGAGCAGTTCTTC
CASSLVGSGSYNEQFF
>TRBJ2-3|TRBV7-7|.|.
TGTGCCAGCAGCTTAGATCCCCCCACAGAAACCCGAGAGGATACGCAGTATTTT
CASSLDPPTETREDTQYF
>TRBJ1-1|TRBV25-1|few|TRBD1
TGTGCCAGCAGTGAATCAGGGGGGCGGACTGAAGCTTTCTTT
CASSESGGRTEAFF
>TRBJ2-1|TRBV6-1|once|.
TGTGCCAGCAGTTCGAACTGGGGAATTGTACAGTTCTTC
CASSSNWGIVQFF
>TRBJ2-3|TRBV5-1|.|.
TGCGCCAGCAGCTTGGGGCAGGGCCTCACAGATACGCAGTATTTT
CASSLGQGLTDTQYF
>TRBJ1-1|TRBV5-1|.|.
TGCGCCAGCAGCGCTTCACAGAATATAAACACTGAAGCTTTCTTT
CASSASQNINTEAFF
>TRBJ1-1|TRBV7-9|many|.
TGTGCCAGCAGCGGCACTGAAGCTTTCTTT
CASSGTEAFF